This is a list of T cell receptor beta chains from one sample in a study of blood T cells in healthy people across ages. One entry per CDR3 protein results from TCRdb running MiXCR on the 5' RACE reads. The data contain 850,000 or so distinct CDR3 sequences, under 30% of them seen just once; the ten biggest clones take up about 18%. Specimen: blood. These receptors originate from a woman at least 80 years old in good health. The CDR3 runs from the conserved cysteine through the conserved F or W. D genes are given only for firm matches. Where a row states a size, it is once, few, many or the class of an expanded clone; other rows omit it.

.,many,TRBJ2-5,TRBV7-2,CASSLALDSGQAQYF,TGTGCCAGCAGCTTAGCGCTGGACAGCGGTCAGGCCCAGTACTTC
.,many,TRBJ1-2,TRBV14,CASSQGQIYGYTF,TGTGCCAGCAGCCAAGGACAGATCTATGGCTACACCTTC
.,.,TRBJ2-3,TRBV5-6,CASSFQNTDTQYF,TGTGCCAGCAGCTTTCAGAACACAGATACGCAGTATTTT
TRBD2,many,TRBJ2-7,TRBV5-1,CASSSSGFYEQYF,TGCGCCAGCAGCTCTAGCGGATTCTACGAGCAGTACTTC
.,many,TRBJ2-3,TRBV7-9,CASSFKTQITDTQYF,TGTGCCAGCAGCTTCAAGACTCAGATAACAGATACGCAGTATTTT
TRBD1,.,TRBJ1-2,TRBV19,CASRGTGEYGYTF,TGTGCCAGTAGGGGGACAGGTGAATATGGCTACACCTTC
TRBD1,.,TRBJ2-2,TRBV3-1,CASSLQGIDTGELFF,TGTGCCAGCAGCCTACAGGGGATCGACACCGGGGAGCTGTTTTTT
TRBD1,many,TRBJ2-5,TRBV7-2,CASSLGDRGLGETQYF,TGTGCCAGCAGCTTAGGGGACAGGGGGCTGGGGGAGACCCAGTACTTC
.,few,TRBJ1-2,TRBV27,CASSLVPSRLANYGYTF,TGTGCCAGCAGTCTAGTCCCCTCGAGGTTGGCTAACTATGGCTACACCTTC
.,.,TRBJ1-4,TRBV7-9,CASSFLMMTEEKLFF,TGTGCCAGCAGCTTCTTGATGATGACAGAAGAAAAACTGTTTTTT
.,many,TRBJ2-1,TRBV7-2,CASSFKYGHNEQFF,TGTGCCAGCAGCTTTAAGTACGGGCACAATGAGCAGTTCTTC
.,many,TRBJ2-7,TRBV7-8,CASSLDGTRAEQYF,TGTGCCAGCAGCTTAGATGGGACAAGAGCCGAGCAGTACTTC
TRBD1,once,TRBJ1-1,TRBV6-5,CASSYLRGQEAFF,TGTGCCAGCAGTTACTTGAGGGGACAGGAAGCTTTCTTT
.,few,TRBJ1-1,TRBV20-1,CSARDAGRMNTEAFF,TGCAGTGCTAGAGACGCGGGCAGAATGAACACTGAAGCTTTCTTT
.,once,TRBJ1-6,TRBV12-3/TRBV12-4,CASSLGGLDSPPHF,TGTGCCAGCAGTTTAGGGGGGCTGGATTCACCCCCCCACTTT
TRBD1,many,TRBJ2-7,TRBV5-1,CASSPGTGGWYEQYF,TGCGCCAGCAGCCCAGGGACAGGGGGATGGTACGAGCAGTACTTC
TRBD2,.,TRBJ2-3,TRBV28,CASSFRGRADTQYF,TGTGCCAGCAGTTTCCGCGGGAGGGCAGATACGCAGTATTTT
TRBD1,many,TRBJ1-2,TRBV5-1,CASSLRTGDDYGYTF,TGCGCCAGCAGCTTGAGGACAGGGGACGACTATGGCTACACCTTC
.,few,TRBJ2-1,TRBV6-2/TRBV6-3,CASYPWGSSYNEQFF,TGTGCCAGCTATCCCTGGGGTAGCTCCTACAATGAGCAGTTCTTC
TRBD2,many,TRBJ2-3,TRBV7-2,CASSLRSGGGSDTQYF,TGTGCCAGCAGCTTAAGGAGCGGGGGGGGGTCAGATACGCAGTATTTT
TRBD2,many,TRBJ2-5,TRBV5-1,CASSFETSRETQYF,TGCGCCAGCAGCTTCGAGACTAGCCGAGAGACCCAGTACTTC
.,many,TRBJ2-3,TRBV7-9,CASKNHRGQRLTDTQYF,TGTGCCAGCAAAAACCACCGTGGACAGAGACTCACAGATACGCAGTATTTT
TRBD1,many,TRBJ2-5,TRBV4-1,CASSQTGGETQYF,TGCGCCAGCAGCCAAACAGGGGGGGAGACCCAGTACTTC
.,few,TRBJ2-2,TRBV9,CASSVVEGGELFF,TGTGCCAGCAGCGTAGTTGAGGGCGGGGAGCTGTTTTTT
TRBD2,many,TRBJ2-7,TRBV18,CASSPRPSGGSLSYEQYF,TGTGCCAGCTCACCACGGCCTAGCGGGGGGTCCCTTTCCTACGAGCAGTACTTC
.,many,TRBJ2-5,TRBV24-1,CATSDLGRGETQYF,TGTGCCACCAGTGATTTGGGCAGGGGAGAGACCCAGTACTTC
TRBD2,.,TRBJ2-2,TRBV6-6,CASSYISGGRNTGELFF,TGTGCCAGCAGTTACATTAGCGGGGGGAGGAACACCGGGGAGCTGTTTTTT
.,once,TRBJ1-1,TRBV2,CASSGSPGCTEAFF,TGTGCCAGCAGCGGGTCGCCAGGGTGTACTGAAGCTTTCTTT
TRBD2,few,TRBJ2-3,TRBV4-2,CASSQGASGGADTQYF,TGTGCCAGCAGCCAAGGGGCCAGCGGGGGTGCAGATACGCAGTATTTT
.,many,TRBJ1-2,TRBV12-3/TRBV12-4,CASTREGTTINYGYTF,TGTGCCAGCACCAGGGAAGGAACTACCATTAACTATGGCTACACCTTC
TRBD1,.,TRBJ1-6,TRBV5-1,CASSIGQGPGSPPHF,TGCGCCAGCAGCATAGGACAGGGGCCAGGTTCACCCCCCCACTTT
TRBD2,many,TRBJ2-5,TRBV12-3/TRBV12-4,CASSWGLGETQYF,TGTGCCAGCAGCTGGGGACTAGGGGAGACCCAGTACTTC
TRBD1,.,TRBJ2-2,TRBV7-2,CASSSRWDRATGELFF,TGTGCCAGCAGCTCACGCTGGGACAGGGCGACCGGGGAGCTGTTTTTT
TRBD1,many,TRBJ2-1,TRBV6-2/TRBV6-3,CASRDRVGEQFF,TGTGCCAGCAGGGACAGGGTGGGTGAGCAGTTCTTC
TRBD2,.,TRBJ2-4,TRBV7-2,CASSLYGGEAKNIQYF,TGTGCCAGCAGCTTATATGGGGGGGAGGCCAAAAACATTCAGTACTTC
TRBD1,many,TRBJ2-7,TRBV6-5,CASTKGDRVGEQYF,TGTGCCAGCACCAAGGGGGACAGGGTAGGCGAGCAGTACTTC
TRBD1,few,TRBJ2-2,TRBV7-9,CASPPRGRIGDGELFF,TGTGCCAGCCCTCCCAGGGGGCGCATTGGTGACGGGGAGCTGTTTTTT
.,many,TRBJ2-1,TRBV2,CASPGQFF,TGTGCCAGCCCGGGGCAGTTCTTC
TRBD1,many,TRBJ1-2,TRBV7-2,CASSLAGQTNYGYTF,TGTGCCAGCAGCTTGGCGGGACAGACTAACTATGGCTACACCTTC
.,few,TRBJ2-6,TRBV7-2,CASSLMQGRGSGANVLTF,TGTGCCAGCAGCTTAATGCAGGGCAGGGGCTCTGGGGCCAACGTCCTGACTTTC
TRBD1,few,TRBJ2-3,TRBV20-1,CSARGTGVPDTQYF,TGCAGTGCTAGGGGGACAGGGGTCCCAGATACGCAGTATTTT
.,.,TRBJ2-2,TRBV12-3/TRBV12-4,CASRDDRGELFF,TGTGCCAGCAGGGACGACAGGGGGGAGCTGTTTTTT
.,many,TRBJ1-6,TRBV27,CASSLTPRIASPLHF,TGTGCCAGCAGTTTAACTCCAAGGATCGCTTCACCCCTCCACTTT
TRBD1,many,TRBJ2-1,TRBV9,CASSTGQGVNEQFF,TGTGCCAGCAGCACCGGACAGGGAGTCAATGAGCAGTTCTTC
.,many,TRBJ2-1,TRBV6-5,CASTTSPLYNEQFF,TGTGCCAGCACCACTAGCCCCCTTTACAATGAGCAGTTCTTC
TRBD2,many,TRBJ2-1,TRBV24-1,CATSDFIAGGYNEQFF,TGTGCCACCAGTGATTTTATAGCGGGGGGTTACAATGAGCAGTTCTTC
TRBD2,few,TRBJ2-5,TRBV12-3/TRBV12-4,CASSLGLARGAETQYF,TGTGCCAGCAGTCTCGGACTAGCGAGGGGTGCAGAGACCCAGTACTTC
.,many,TRBJ1-6,TRBV7-2,CASSLRTASNSPLHF,TGTGCCAGCAGCCTCCGGACCGCGAGTAATTCACCCCTCCACTTT
.,.,TRBJ1-2,TRBV12-3/TRBV12-4,CASSLVGRDYGYTF,TGTGCCAGCAGTTTAGTCGGGAGGGATTATGGCTACACCTTC
TRBD2,few,TRBJ2-2,TRBV20-1,CSARLAGGSGTGELFF,TGCAGTGCTAGACTAGCGGGGGGGTCGGGCACCGGGGAGCTGTTTTTT
.,.,TRBJ1-5,TRBV30,CAWSLRGDQPQHF,TGTGCCTGGAGCCTCAGGGGAGACCAGCCCCAGCATTTT